These T cell receptor beta chains were read from a single sample in a study of shared clonotypes between healthy human individuals. Only in-frame clones appear in the TCRdb table, and some are missing; sequencing was by immunoSEQ multiplex PCR. The table has about 1.5 million clones, around 98% seen once. Sequencing was carried out using naive CD4+ T cells sorted from blood. These receptors were collected from a man aged 30 to 39 in good health. Both conserved end residues are part of each CDR3. The D gene is left open where the match is weak. The size entry is marked missing in some rows and otherwise reads once, few, many or a size class.

size: -
V: TRBV30
D: -
J: TRBJ1-2
CDR3: CAWSWTVGYTF
DNA: TGTGCCTGGAGTTGGACAGTCGGCTACACCTTC

size: -
V: TRBV5-5
D: -
J: TRBJ1-1
CDR3: CASSFRHPMNTEAFF
DNA: TGTGCCAGCAGCTTTCGGCACCCCATGAACACTGAAGCTTTCTTT

size: -
V: TRBV5-4
D: -
J: TRBJ2-7
CDR3: CASSLAGGAYEQYF
DNA: TGTGCCAGCAGCTTGGCAGGGGGGGCCTACGAGCAGTACTTC

size: -
V: TRBV7-9
D: -
J: TRBJ1-5
CDR3: CASSPGNQPQHF
DNA: TGTGCCAGCAGCCCAGGCAATCAGCCCCAGCATTTT

size: -
V: TRBV20-1
D: -
J: TRBJ2-7
CDR3: CSASERDEQYF
DNA: TGCAGTGCTAGCGAACGAGACGAGCAGTACTTC

size: -
V: TRBV10-3
D: TRBD1
J: TRBJ2-7
CDR3: CAITVGQSYEQYF
DNA: TGTGCCATCACCGTGGGACAGTCCTACGAGCAGTACTTC

size: -
V: TRBV5-4
D: TRBD2
J: TRBJ2-3
CDR3: CAIGTRAGTDTQYF
DNA: TGTGCCATCGGGACTAGGGCTGGCACAGATACGCAGTATTTT

size: -
V: TRBV7-2
D: -
J: TRBJ2-7
CDR3: CASSTRYSYEQYF
DNA: TGTGCCAGCAGCACACGATACAGCTACGAGCAGTACTTC

size: -
V: TRBV28
D: -
J: TRBJ2-7
CDR3: CASSLFSDGTLQYF
DNA: TGTGCCAGCAGTCTATTTAGCGATGGGACCTTGCAGTACTTC

size: once
V: TRBV9
D: -
J: TRBJ2-5
CDR3: CASSASEKKTQYF
DNA: TGTGCCAGCTCGGCCTCTGAAAAAAAGACCCAGTACTTC

size: -
V: TRBV11-2
D: TRBD2
J: TRBJ2-2
CDR3: CASRNIGGSTNTGELFF
DNA: TGTGCCAGCCGAAACATTGGCGGGAGTACTAACACCGGGGAGCTGTTTTTT

size: -
V: TRBV5-1
D: -
J: TRBJ1-1
CDR3: CASSLGAPRRATEAFF
DNA: TGCGCCAGCAGCTTAGGGGCTCCGAGGAGGGCTACTGAAGCTTTCTTT